Listed below are T cell receptor beta chains from one sample, sequenced in a study of beta chain features in type 1 diabetes. Generated by immunoSEQ multiplex PCR, the TCRdb table keeps only in-frame clones and is missing some. In the table there are over 650,000 clones, over 12% of which are singletons. The source material was naive CD4+ T cells from blood. The receptors here all came from a man between 18 and 29 years old with type 1 diabetes. The CDR3 runs from the conserved cysteine through the conserved F or W. Fields, in order: D gene, clone size, J gene, V gene, CDR3 DNA, CDR3 protein. The D gene is left open where the match is weak. Part of the rows lack a size; the others show once, few, many or a class for expanded clones.

>.|.|TRBJ1-1|TRBV5-1
TGCGCCAGCAGCTTGGAGCACGGGGGTAGTGCTTTCTTT
CASSLEHGGSAFF
>.|.|TRBJ2-7|TRBV5-6
TGTGCCAGCAGCTTGTACGGGACGGGCTACGAGCAGTACTTC
CASSLYGTGYEQYF
>TRBD1|.|TRBJ2-4|TRBV11-2
TGTGCCAGCAGCTTAGACCCCCCCACAGGGGAGGCCAAAAACATTCAGTACTTC
CASSLDPPTGEAKNIQYF
>TRBD1|.|TRBJ2-3|TRBV10-3
TGTGCCATCAGTGGGACAGGGAAAGATACGCAGTATTTT
CAISGTGKDTQYF
>TRBD1|.|TRBJ2-3|TRBV6-6
TGTGCCAGCACCGACAGGGCCCGCACAGATACGCAGTATTTT
CASTDRARTDTQYF
>.|.|TRBJ2-5|TRBV28
TGTGCTGGAAGAGGGCCTTCCCAAGAGACCCAGTACTTC
CAGRGPSQETQYF
>TRBD2|.|TRBJ2-1|TRBV9
TGTGCCAGCAGCTCAAGTAGGACTAGCGGGTCCTACAATGAGCAGTTCTTC
CASSSSRTSGSYNEQFF
>TRBD1|.|TRBJ2-2|TRBV5-4
TGTGCCAGCAGCTTGGGTGGGACAGGGGTGAACACCGGGGAGCTGTTTTTT
CASSLGGTGVNTGELFF
>TRBD2|.|TRBJ2-1|TRBV13
TGTGCCAGCAGCCCTCCATTACTAGCGGGGGGGCGAGAGCAGTTCTTC
CASSPPLLAGGREQFF
>.|few|TRBJ2-1|TRBV5-6
TGTGCCAGCAGCTCCCCCGCGGGGCGATACAATGAGCAGTTCTTC
CASSSPAGRYNEQFF
>TRBD1|once|TRBJ2-4|TRBV7-2
TGTGCCAGCAGCTCGGCGAGACAGGGGGGCTGGTACTTC
CASSSARQGGWYF
>.|.|TRBJ1-1|TRBV4-3
TGCGCCAGCAGCCAGCAGGAGGGCACTGAAGCTTTCTTT
CASSQQEGTEAFF
>TRBD1|.|TRBJ1-1|TRBV7-7
TGTGCTAGCAGTAAAGGTGGGGACAGTGAAGCTTTCTTT
CASSKGGDSEAFF
>.|few|TRBJ1-1|TRBV14
TGTGCCAGCAGCCGATATTTGAACACTGAAGCTTTCTTT
CASSRYLNTEAFF
>TRBD2|.|TRBJ2-1|TRBV7-2
TGTGCCAGCAGCCGAATCCCAGCGGGAGGGTTTGGCGATGAGCAGTTCTTC
CASSRIPAGGFGDEQFF
>TRBD1|.|TRBJ1-5|TRBV18
TGTGCCAGCTCACCTGGGGACAGGGTATCCAATCAGCCCCAGCATTTT
CASSPGDRVSNQPQHF
>.|few|TRBJ2-5|TRBV7-2
TGTGCCAGCAGCTTCCTAGGAGGGGAGACCCAGTACTTC
CASSFLGGETQYF
>.|few|TRBJ2-3|TRBV4-3
TGCGCCAGCAGCCAAGAGGGGGTTGTAAAAGATACGCAGTATTTT
CASSQEGVVKDTQYF
>TRBD2|few|TRBJ2-7|TRBV6-5
TGTGCCAGCAGCCGGACTAGCGGGGGGGCCTACGAGCAGTACTTC
CASSRTSGGAYEQYF
>.|.|TRBJ2-2|TRBV30
TGTGCCTGGAGTGTTCGGGGCACCGGGGAGCTGTTTTTT
CAWSVRGTGELFF
>.|few|TRBJ1-1|TRBV9
TGTGCCAGCACCTCGGTCGCGCCGAACACTGAAGCTTTCTTT
CASTSVAPNTEAFF
>.|few|TRBJ2-5|TRBV30
TGTGCCTGGAGCGTCAGGGTTTCAGAGACCCAGTACTTC
CAWSVRVSETQYF
>.|few|TRBJ1-1|TRBV18
TGTGCCAGCAACGGCAGGGAAGGGACCACTGAAGCTTTCTTT
CASNGREGTTEAFF
>.|few|TRBJ2-3|TRBV20-1
TGCAGTGCTAGAGATCTCAATGATTTT
CSARDLNDF
>.|few|TRBJ2-5|TRBV5-1
TGCGCCAGCAGCACTGCGGGGGCGCGAGAGACCCAGTACTTC
CASSTAGARETQYF
>.|.|TRBJ2-1|TRBV7-6
TGTGCCAGCAGCTATGTTCAGGGCCCCAATGAGCAGTTCTTC
CASSYVQGPNEQFF
>TRBD2|few|TRBJ2-7|TRBV5-6
TGTGCCAGCAGCCCTGGTCCGGGACTAGCGTACGAGCAGTACTTC
CASSPGPGLAYEQYF
>.|.|TRBJ2-5|TRBV29-1
TGCAGCGCCATGGGTGGGCAGAAAGTAGAGACCCAGTACTTC
CSAMGGQKVETQYF
>.|.|TRBJ1-1|TRBV30
TGTGCCTGGAGCAGAAAAGGGGTAGTGAGGGACACTGAAGCTTTCTTT
CAWSRKGVVRDTEAFF
>.|.|TRBJ2-2|TRBV9
TGTGCCAGCAGCCCCTTTCAGACAGCTACCGGGGAGCTGTTTTTT
CASSPFQTATGELFF
>TRBD1|few|TRBJ1-2|TRBV29-1
TGCAGCGTTGATGCAGGGGGCGACTATGGCTACACCTTC
CSVDAGGDYGYTF
>.|.|TRBJ2-7|TRBV4-2
TGTGCCAGCAGCCAAGATCGGAGTCTCACCTACGAGCAGTACTTC
CASSQDRSLTYEQYF
>.|.|TRBJ2-5|TRBV14
TGTGCCAGCAGCCAAGGTGAGAAGAGGACCCAGTACTTC
CASSQGEKRTQYF